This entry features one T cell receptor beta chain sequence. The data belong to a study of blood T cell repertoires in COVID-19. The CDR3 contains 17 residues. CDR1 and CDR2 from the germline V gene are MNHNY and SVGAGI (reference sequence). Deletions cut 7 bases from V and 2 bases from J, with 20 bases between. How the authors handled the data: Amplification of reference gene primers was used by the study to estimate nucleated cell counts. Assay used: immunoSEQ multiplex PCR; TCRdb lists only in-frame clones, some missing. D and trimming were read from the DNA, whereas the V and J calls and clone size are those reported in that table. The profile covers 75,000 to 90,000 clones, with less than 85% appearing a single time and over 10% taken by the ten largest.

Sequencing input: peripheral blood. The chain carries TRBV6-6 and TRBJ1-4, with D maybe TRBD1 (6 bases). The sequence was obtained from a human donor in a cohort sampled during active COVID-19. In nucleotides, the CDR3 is TGTGCCAGCACTCGCGACAGGATTTCAGTCACTAATGAAAAACTGTTTTTT. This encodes CASTRDRISVTNEKLFF.